The text below deals with one T cell receptor (beta chain). Here immunoSEQ multiplex PCR was the method, and the copy in TCRdb shows in-frame clones only, minus some. The sample has some 290,000 clones, 70% to 90% seen once; the top ten hold around 0.96%. The V gene's germline CDR1 is MNHNY and CDR2 SVGAGI (reference sequence). Trimming stripped 5 bases from V and 5 bases from J, with 18 bases between. The CDR3 is made up of 15 amino acids. This entry is derived from a study of cytomegalovirus exposure and HLA in healthy donors. Study-level information: The roughly 110 validation repertoires were reported in a later analysis to have been generated on the same platform as the approximately 700 first-cohort repertoires.

The TCR was taken from a man under 40 in good health and CMV-seronegative. The sample was PBMCs. The chain is built from TRBV6-6 and TRBJ1-2, with a tentative D call TRBD1 (5 bases). The CDR3 sequence: CASSGRVQMGYGYTF. DNA for the CDR3: TGTGCCAGCAGTGGCAGGGTCCAAATGGGGTATGGCTACACCTTC.